This TCR beta chain was found in a study of cytomegalovirus exposure and HLA in healthy donors (dated by TCRdb to between 2016 and 2019). Regarding the research as a whole: In an earlier analysis of under 600 of the donors, 276 Gb of sequence data and 95 million to 130 million unique TCR beta sequences from about 190 million T cells were reported. HLA typing included class I and class II loci at four-digit resolution. Among the roughly 400 genotyped donors, under 90% belonged to the genetic ancestry cluster associated with self-reported Caucasian donors. A few DR-DQ haplotypes were treated as single units for association and clustering because of strong linkage in the cohort. Rather than drawing on any new phenotypic data, the later analysis identified candidate immune exposures from TCR beta sequences and the way those sequences occurred across donors. In addition to the first cohort of 666 subjects, a separate validation cohort of under 150 different subjects was used. Donor age, sex, ethnicity and CMV serostatus were compiled alongside the repertoire data. Around 330 gigabases of sequencing data and roughly 80 million unique TCR sequences made up an early release that covered some 640 HLA-typed donors. A later analysis re-examined previously published TCR beta repertoires from 610 or so donors and added high-resolution HLA genotyping to investigate patterns of TCR occurrence. The study aimed to test whether signatures of past pathogen exposure could be identified by cataloging public T cell receptors. An earlier analysis of approximately 640 of the donors applied high-throughput TCR beta sequencing to assess whether each TCR beta V gene segment acted as functional or pseudogenic. Every repertoire in the discovery cohort had been generated on one and the same sequencing platform. Among around 400 genotyped donors of the cohort, an average of approximately 240,000 unique TCR beta nucleotide sequences were sequenced per donor, around 18% of them non-productive. The study combined high-throughput TCR immunosequencing, statistical association of individual TCRs with disease status, and machine learning to predict cytomegalovirus infection status. A later genetic analysis took genome-wide SNP genotypes for about three fifths of the roughly 670 donors and used that subset as a discovery cohort. Using immunosequencing, the study profiled T cell repertoires from 550 to 750 subjects and related those repertoires to cytomegalovirus serostatus. Typing coverage differed by locus: A, B, C, DRB1 and DQB1 were typed in roughly 629-640 donors, DQA1 in about 500, DPA1 in around 600, and DPB1 in just under 490. Overall results and qualifications from the work: Because HLA typing was unavailable for some donors at each locus, only the typed subset was used in association tests. CMV serostatus was the only immune exposure information available for the cohort. Specific HLA alleles were associated with roughly 16,000 TCR beta sequences at a false discovery rate of 0.05 in a later analysis. Some IMGT-functional V segments, including TRBV6-2 and TRBV6-3, could not be distinguished by the 87-base-pair reads and were therefore excluded. When HLA alleles, especially DR and DQ, strongly co-occurred, attributing TCR associations to individual alleles was difficult. In vitro tests confirmed that three of the cytomegalovirus-associated TCR beta chains recognize cytomegalovirus antigens. In an earlier analysis of some 500 of the donors, most TCR beta V segments appeared in productive rearrangements about 90% or about 30% of the time, broadly matching IMGT annotations. Only TCR beta chains were sequenced in this cohort, and the absence of alpha or paired-chain data limited detectable features. V-gene and J-gene trimming of TCR beta chains was associated with a missense DCLRE1C variant in a later genetic analysis, and the association was replicated in an independent cohort. Compared with equally common non-associated chains, HLA-associated TCR beta chains in a later analysis were more clonally expanded and had lower generation probabilities. The classifier was reported to diagnose cytomegalovirus status with high specificity and sensitivity in both the original cohort and the validation cohort. Because counts were too low, seventeen rarely observed V segments, including chromosome 9 orphons, were left out of the earlier analysis of about 620 of the donors. Most CMV-associated TCR beta chains appeared to be HLA-restricted in a later analysis, and the HLA associations seemed to be driven largely by CMV exposure. Across donors, most TCR sequences were observed very rarely, whereas some public TCRs were present in many individuals. According to the authors, the approach could potentially be generalized to other disease states and immunological phenotypes. A cluster of highly shared sequence variants was judged likely to be a technical artifact of the sequencing pipeline. A total of about 180 TCR beta chains were listed by the study as associated with cytomegalovirus. Sequencing depth was assumed to be roughly uniform across donors in the presence/absence analyses, though that assumption may not hold. Correlated functional status among segregating V segments might be attributable to linkage disequilibrium, but an unknown experimental factor could not be ruled out. In a later analysis, TCR association rates were found to vary across HLA loci, with the most associated TCRs seen for DRB1 alleles and the fewest for HLA-C alleles. In a later analysis, several top co-occurrence clusters were reported to appear linked to parvovirus B19, influenza, CMV and Epstein-Barr virus. A further reported finding was that TCR beta sequences accurately predicted the HLA-A and HLA-B alleles for most subjects in the first cohort. In a later genetic analysis, fewer N-insertions in productive TCRs were reported among donors in an Asian-associated ancestry cluster than the roughly 700-donor mean.

Library construction relied on the immunoSEQ multiplex PCR assay. For the multiplex PCR, a mixture combining 60 forward primers for TCR Vbeta segments and 13 reverse primers for TCR Jbeta segments was used. A multiplex PCR assay on genomic DNA amplified the CDR3 region of rearranged TCR beta genes. On the Illumina HiSeq System, the amplified TCR beta libraries were sequenced as 87-base-pair reads. The original methods were these. In a later analysis, some 80 million unique TCR beta chains were counted across the 666 repertoires, and around 10 million of these chains were shared by at least two donors. Raw reads were error-corrected and collapsed into unique sequences by a nearest-neighbor algorithm in which closely related sequences were merged to remove PCR and sequencing errors. V, D and J gene segments were assigned by aligning CDR3 sequences to IMGT reference sequences. For a sequence to be retained, a match of at least six nucleotides was required to both a V gene segment and a J gene segment. A rearrangement counted as productive if the CDR3 had no stop codons and remained in frame with V and J, and every other rearrangement counted as non-productive. CDR3 was defined according to IMGT convention as the region running from the second conserved V-encoded cysteine to the conserved J-encoded phenylalanine. The earlier analysis of about 530 of the donors excluded any sequence lacking an unambiguous match to a single V gene segment. An earlier analysis of fewer than 750 of the donors called V segments functional above 56.7% productive rearrangements and segregating when the between-donor standard deviation exceeded 5%. A statistical classification framework was developed to diagnose cytomegalovirus status using the catalog of TCR beta chain sequences. A later analysis assigned V and J genes by comparing TCR nucleotide sequences with IMGT/GENE-DB human TR gene sequences. The TCRdist pipeline was used in a later analysis to assign CDR3 sequences and most-parsimonious VDJ recombination scenarios. In a later analysis, each TCR beta chain was defined by its CDR3 amino acid sequence together with its V-gene family, and reads lacking a unique V-gene family were excluded. In a later analysis, fewer than 650 highly shared, low-generation-probability nucleotide sequences were removed to address suspected cross-contamination and a sequencing artifact. In a later analysis, a clonal expansion index for each public chain was calculated from normalized within-repertoire ranks of inferred template counts. In a later analysis, generation probabilities were computed using a VDJ recombination model fitted to out-of-frame rearrangements, and the results were checked against IGoR. Hypergeometric tests were used in a later analysis to score TCR-TCR, TCR-HLA and TCR-CMV co-occurrence, with a repertoire-size bias correction applied to the TCR pairs. To estimate false discovery rates, a later analysis permuted the HLA or CMV assignments 20 times. In a later analysis, co-occurring TCRs were grouped using DBSCAN, and TCRdist sequence similarity was added for clustering within HLA-allele-positive subsets. For co-occurrence clustering, repertoires with fewer than 30,000 or more than 120,000 public chains were excluded, along with five repertoires with anomalous nucleotide sharing. TCRdb re-hosts the immuneACCESS table, in-frame sequences only. Its copies lack some clones; in the studies checked, an unresolved V gene accounts for under half of them, and the cause for the rest is not known. V and J calls and clone size are as listed in that table; D and trimming were resolved from the DNA. Recorded for this sample are approximately 160,000 clones; 65% to 85% of them occurred a single time. Approximately 2.9% of the sample is held by the ten biggest clonotypes.

Points on this clone: Its cognate antigen has yet to be identified. No much larger clone exists at a distance of one base, and base qualities are not known.

In total, around 600 healthy bone marrow donors made up the cohort. At the time of sampling, all cohort members were nominally healthy, though unrecorded immune exposures were likely present. The donor tested CMV seropositive and was one of the 289 seropositive cohort members. Each donor provided a peripheral blood sample, and peripheral blood mononuclear cells were used for TCR beta sequencing. The Qiagen DNeasy Blood Extraction Kit was used to extract genomic DNA from the blood cell samples. The CDR3 holds 17 amino acids from the cysteine to the phenylalanine. Of the read, only the CDR3 DNA is kept; its 51 bases are in frame from base 1. Reading the germline V gene gives CDR1 SGDLS and CDR2 YYNGEE. V trim: 2 bases; J trim: 0 bases; unmatched bases: 4.

The receptor chain draws on TRBV9 and TRBJ2-3; 12 of the junction bases match TRBD2. The receptor comes from a woman aged 40 to 55 in good health and CMV-seropositive. Sequences were obtained from PBMCs. The DNA sequence reads TGTGCCAGCAGCGTTCTAGCGGGAGGGCCAAGCACAGATACGCAGTATTTT. Its protein reads: CASSVLAGGPSTDTQYF.